This T cell receptor (beta chain) was captured in a study of early T cells in non-severe SARS-CoV-2 infection. The wider study: Unsorted whole-blood RNA was sequenced in bulk, leaving chains unpaired. Study-wide findings and caveats: Lookups in VDJdb leaned toward anti-spike CD8 responses and missed private and CD4 specificities.

V dropped 2 bases and J dropped 5; count of bases not matched to a gene: 7. Germline-derived CDR1 and CDR2 are SNHLY and FYNNEI. This CDR3 has 16 residues. The sample holds a few counts of this clonotype. Its antigen remains unknown. Attachment of unique molecular identifiers was made to individual cDNA molecules. MiXCR, applied by TCRdb to the 5' RACE reads, yields one record per CDR3 protein. The sample consists of under 85,000 distinct CDR3 sequences, more than 10% of them appearing once. Sequencing used whole blood. This TCR was sampled from an adult who was a healthcare worker with PCR-confirmed SARS-CoV-2 infection or an uninfected control (not recorded which). The J gene is TRBJ2-3, the V gene TRBV2; 10 bases fit TRBD1. The CDR3 sequence is CASSELGQGERDTQYF. CDR3 nucleotides: TGTGCCAGCAGTGAACTAGGACAGGGGGAAAGAGATACGCAGTATTTT. The whole variable domain, filled in from reference TRBV2 and TRBJ2-3, reads EPEVTQTPSHQVTQMGQEVILRCVPISNHLYFYWYRQILGQKVEFLVSFYNNEISEKSEIFDDQFSVERPDGSNFTLKIRSTKLEDSAMYFCASSELGQGERDTQYFGPGTRLTVL.